What follows describes a single T cell receptor (beta chain). This CDR3 has 13 residues. Trimming removed 4 bases from V and 6 bases from J, with 11 bases in between. Germline V gives CDR1 SGHRS, CDR2 YFSETQ. This specimen comes from a study of blood T cell repertoires in COVID-19. Clones were sequenced by immunoSEQ multiplex PCR, and TCRdb holds only the in-frame ones, with some missing. The sample lists over 60,000 clones; approximately 86% were seen once. The sample was peripheral blood. The chain has TRBV5-1 and TRBJ1-5, with a possible D match to TRBD1 (6 bases). The clonotype comes from a man aged 70 or older with acute or convalescent COVID-19. The CDR3 spells CASSVQGFQPQHF. DNA of the CDR3: TGCGCCAGCAGCGTACAGGGTTTTCAGCCCCAGCATTTT.